This T cell receptor (beta chain) came from a study of cytomegalovirus exposure and HLA in healthy donors. Study results and caveats: It was only CMV serostatus that was available as immune exposure information. A prior analysis recorded that most TCR beta V segments were productive about 90% or about 30% of the time. An analysis that was carried out later associated 16,000 or so TCR beta sequences with HLA alleles at 0.05 false discovery rate.

PCR used 60 Vbeta primers and 13 Jbeta primers. TCRdb keeps only in-frame clones here, not all; method: immunoSEQ multiplex PCR. This sample yields some 96,000 clones, of which about three quarters are seen a single time; 7% to 9% belongs to the top ten. This clone was counted a few times. As yet, its antigen is unknown. Germline V gene sequence: CDR1 SGDLS, CDR2 YYNGEE. The CDR3 sequence is 16 residues long. Trimming cost V 0 bases and J 1 base; bases outside gene matches: 6. The source of this sequence is a man between 40 and 49 years old in good health and CMV-seropositive. The sequenced material came from PBMCs. V gene TRBV9 combines with J gene TRBJ2-7; 8 nucleotides agree with TRBD1. The CDR3: CASSVGPGDRSYEQYF. CDR3 bases: TGTGCCAGCAGCGTAGGGCCCGGGGACAGGTCCTACGAGCAGTACTTC.